This T cell receptor (beta chain) originates from a study of blood T cells in healthy people across ages. Study overall: About one barcoded beta molecule per two T cells was captured by template switching. Whole-study findings and limits: The lack of PBMC sorting stopped any conclusive naive versus antigen-experienced comparison.

Comments on this clonotype: Its antigen is not known.

The second PCR ran roughly 6 to 11 cycles with a sample-barcoded 5' primer and J-beta primers. The template-switch adaptor, which had 12 random nucleotides, put a tag on each cDNA molecule. MiXCR, applied by TCRdb to the 5' RACE reads, yields one record per CDR3 protein. The sample records roughly 1,500,000 distinct CDR3 sequences, around 39% being singletons. The trim removed 1 base at V and 7 bases at J, leaving 9 bases unmatched. Germline V gives CDR1 SGHRS, CDR2 YFSETQ. This CDR3 contains 16 residues. This chain links TRBV5-1 with TRBJ2-1, with 9 bases identical to TRBD1. This sequence was found in a woman aged 18 to 35 in good health. Sequencing was performed on blood. This CDR3 reads CASSLRGQGVLNEQFF. CDR3 coding DNA: TGCGCCAGCAGCTTGAGGGGACAGGGCGTTTTGAATGAGCAGTTCTTC.